The 29 T cell receptor beta chains listed next were all sequenced from one sample in a study of tumor and adjacent non-tumor tissue in lung cancer. Three rounds of nested PCR, following a modified ARM-PCR protocol, produced the TCRbeta library. In TCRdb, the multiplex PCR reads were re-called with MiXCR into one record per CDR3 protein. The sample lists approximately 75,000 distinct CDR3 sequences; around four fifths were seen once. RNA was extracted from bulk tissue without any cell sorting. Sequenced sample: lung tumor tissue. Source of these receptors: a woman aged 45-60 years with non-small cell lung cancer.

A word on this clonotype: A much bigger clone sits one base away, suggesting this may be a read error. This rearrangement joins TRBV28 to TRBJ1-4; TRBD1 is a possible D gene (6 bases). Trimming took off 4 bases at V and 11 bases at J, with 23 bases between the two ends. The CDR3 runs to 16 residues. Germline CDR1 MDHEN, CDR2 SYDVKM. CDR3 region: CASSSPMGGGLGKLFF. As DNA, the CDR3 is TGTGCCAGCAGTTCCCCCATGGGGGGCGGTCTAGGGAAACTGTTTTTT.

As to this clonotype: The junction shows a germline mismatch at one end, possibly a read error. The chain carries TRBV11-1 and TRBJ2-7; TRBD1 or TRBD2 may be the D gene (6 bases each). This CDR3 spans 15 amino acids. Germline loops: CDR1 SGHAT, CDR2 FQDESV (reference sequence). The CDR3 DNA follows: TGTGCCAACAGCCGAACGGGGGCGGCCTCCTACGAGCAGTACTTC. This gives the protein CANSRTGAASYEQYF.

Worth noting for this clonotype: One junction end does not reproduce the germline sequence, and a read error may be involved. This chain joins TRBV11-3 and TRBJ2-3; 8 bases map to TRBD2. CDR1 SGHNT and CDR2 YENEEA come from the germline V gene. This CDR3 contains 20 residues. The CDR3 region has the DNA TGTGTCAGCAGCTCTCCCCCTTATTCTTCTTCTAGCGGGAGCACAGATACGCAGTATTTT. Protein product: CVSSSPPYSSSSGSTDTQYF.

As concerns this clonotype: At one boundary the junction diverges from the germline segment, which might be a read error. The chain joins TRBV11-1 to TRBJ2-5; 9 bases map to TRBD1. Germline V lookup: CDR1 SGHAT, CDR2 FQDESV (reference sequence). The CDR3 totals 14 residues. The CDR3 is CASSPGQGIETQYF. The CDR3 DNA reads as TGTGCAAGCAGCCCGGGACAGGGCATAGAGACCCAGTACTTT.

Here the CDR3 reads CASNLGGLMRIGEQFF. The CDR3 DNA reads as TGCGCCAGCAACCTGGGGGGACTAATGAGAATCGGTGAGCAGTTCTTC. This sequence joins TRBV5-1 and TRBJ2-1; TRBD2 aligns across 7 bases. V dropped 6 bases and J dropped 9; count of bases not matched to a gene: 18. The CDR3 totals 16 residues. CDR1 and CDR2 from the germline V gene are SGHRS and YFSETQ. Based on the CDR3 plus reference TRBV5-1 and TRBJ2-1, the full variable domain is KAGVTQTPRYLIKTRGQQVTLSCSPISGHRSVSWYQQTPGQGLQFLFEYFSETQRNKGNFPGRFSGRQFSNSRSEMNVSTLELGDSALYLCASNLGGLMRIGEQFFGPGTRLTVL.

About this clonotype: The junction differs from germline at one of its ends, possibly a read error. V and J are TRBV6-1 and TRBJ2-7; 10 nucleotides align to TRBD2. Germline V gives CDR1 MNHNS, CDR2 SASEGT. CDR3 length equals 16 residues. The CDR3 loop is CTSSRISGRPFYEQYF. In DNA, the CDR3 is TGTACCAGCAGCCGGATTAGCGGGAGGCCTTTCTACGAGCAGTACTTC.

This clonotype appeared many times. This chain links TRBV25-1 with TRBJ2-7; D possibly matches TRBD1 or TRBD2 (6 bases each). The CDR3 is made up of 15 amino acids. Germline CDR1 and CDR2: MGHDK and SYGVNS. Trimming stripped 5 bases from V and 5 bases from J, with 19 bases between. In DNA form, the CDR3 reads TGTGCCAGCAGTCGGGGGATACAGGGTCTAAACGAGCAGTACTTC. Residues: CASSRGIQGLNEQYF.

Details on this clonotype: In this CDR3 the conserved last residue, phenylalanine or tryptophan, is missing, so a read error is likely. The chain is built from TRBV28 and TRBJ2-7, with 8 bases lining up with TRBD1. The trim removed 7 bases at V and 6 bases at J, leaving 8 bases unmatched. This CDR3 contains 13 residues. Germline lookup yields CDR1 MDHEN and CDR2 SYDVKM. The chain's CDR3 is CASKSRGLFEQYL. The DNA of the CDR3 is TGTGCCAGCAAGTCCAGGGGGCTTTTCGAGCAGTACCTC.

In its sample, this clonotype was seen many times. This chain links TRBV28 with TRBJ2-1; D is uncertain. The germline CDR1 and CDR2 sequences are MDHEN and SYDVKM. The CDR3 loop spans 16 amino acids. The V end lost 5 bases, the J end lost 4 bases, and 18 bases lay between the germline ends. CDR3 DNA sequence: TGTGCCAGCAGTCCGAGAGCGTGGCACAAATACAATGAGCAGTTCTTC. The encoded protein is CASSPRAWHKYNEQFF. Full variable domain (rest looked up from reference TRBV28 and TRBJ2-1): DVKVTQSSRYLVKRTGEKVFLECVQDMDHENMFWYRQDPGLGLRLIYFSYDVKMKEKGDIPEGYSVSREKKERFSLILESASTNQTSMYLCASSPRAWHKYNEQFFGPGTRLTVL.

This chain links TRBV6-5 with TRBJ1-1, with a possible D match to TRBD1 (5 bases). The germline V and J ends were trimmed by 5 bases and 7 bases, with 17 bases remaining between them. This CDR3 comprises 14 residues. Germline V lookup: CDR1 MNHEY, CDR2 SVGAGI. CDR3 sequence reads: CASSLRRGGIEAFF. DNA for the CDR3: TGTGCCAGCAGTCTCAGGAGGGGTGGCATTGAAGCTTTCTTT.

On this clonotype itself: As the CDR3 is not closed by the conserved phenylalanine or tryptophan, this likely results from a read error. The chain joins TRBV4-1 to TRBJ2-1; no reliable D call. V was cut by 4 bases and J by 1 base, with 17 bases left in between. The germline CDR1 and CDR2 sequences are MGHRA and YSYEKL. CDR3 size: 17 residues. The CDR3 DNA is TGCGCCAGCAGCCTCAGATCATTGTACGGTTCCTACAATGAGCAGTTCTTA. It is translated as CASSLRSLYGSYNEQFL.

This clonotype was observed a few times. Possible read error: a much larger clone is one base away. The chain carries TRBV5-5 and TRBJ2-3, with D perhaps matching TRBD1 (6 bases). The CDR3 is made up of 14 amino acids. Germline V gene sequence: CDR1 SGHKS, CDR2 YYEKEE (reference sequence). The CDR3 bases are TGTGCCAGCAGCCGACCCACTCGGACAGATGCGCAGTATTTT. This codes for CASSRPTRTDAQYF.

Comment on this clonotype: The missing conserved phenylalanine or tryptophan at the end of this CDR3 makes a read error likely. This chain links TRBV4-2 with TRBJ2-5; tentatively, D is TRBD2 (5 bases). Germline loops: CDR1 LGHNA, CDR2 YNFKEQ. This CDR3 has 15 amino acids. CDR3 sequence (DNA): TGTGTCAGCAGCCAAGAAAGAGGGTCTCAGGAGACCCAGTACTTA. Translating gives CVSSQERGSQETQYL.

On this clonotype itself: Sequence at one end of the junction differs from germline and may be a read error. The chain links TRBV7-9 to TRBJ2-2; D may be TRBD2 (5 bases). The CDR3 totals 14 residues. Germline CDR1 is SEHNR and CDR2 is FQNEAQ (reference sequence). CDR3 nucleotides: TGTGCCAGCAGCTTAAACCCAAACACCGGGGAGCTGTCTTTC. Translated, it gives CASSLNPNTGELSF.

In regard to this clonotype: Germline and junction disagree at one end, which may indicate a read error. The gene calls are TRBV28 and TRBJ2-5; 8 bases agree with TRBD2. Germline CDR1 and CDR2: MDHEN and SYDVKM. The CDR3 extends over 15 amino acids. CDR3 DNA sequence: TGTGCCAGTAGTTTATCGGGACTAGGAGAGGAGGCCCAGTACTTC. Protein product: CASSLSGLGEEAQYF.

As for this clonotype: A much larger clone is a single base away; this may be a read error. For the CDR3, the DNA is TGCGCCAGCAGCGACCTTGGCGGGAGCCTTAGCACAGATAAGCAGTATTTT. It is translated as CASSDLGGSLSTDKQYF. The genes are TRBV5-1 and TRBJ2-3; TRBD2 matches 7 bases. This CDR3 has 17 residues. Looked up from germline, CDR1 is SGHRS and CDR2 is YFSETQ. The full variable domain, its missing parts supplied by reference TRBV5-1 and TRBJ2-3, is KAGVTQTPRYLIKTRGQQVTLSCSPISGHRSVSWYQQTPGQGLQFLFEYFSETQRNKGNFPGRFSGRQFSNSRSEMNVSTLELGDSALYLCASSDLGGSLSTDKQYFGPGTRLTVL.

On this clonotype itself: This clone may be a read error of a much larger clone one base away. The J gene is TRBJ2-4, the V gene TRBV20-1; 7 bases match TRBD2. Germline values: CDR1 DFQATT, CDR2 SNEGSKA (reference sequence). The trim removed 3 bases at V and 0 bases at J, leaving 8 bases unmatched. The CDR3 has 16 residues. This chain's CDR3 is CSASDGGSLAKNIQYF. The CDR3 DNA reads TGCAGTGCTAGCGACGGGGGGAGCCTAGCCAAAAACATTCAGTACTTC.

The chain joins TRBV29-1 to TRBJ2-7, with D possibly being TRBD1 (6 bases). The CDR3 is 13 amino acids. In germline, CDR1 is SQVTM, CDR2 ANQGSEA. The ends were cut back, 2 bases at V and 2 bases at J, with 10 bases in the middle. The CDR3 nucleotides read TGCAGCGTTGAATGGGACAAGGCCTACGAGCAGTACTTC. Translation gives CSVEWDKAYEQYF.

V and J are TRBV29-1 and TRBJ2-1; D gene ambiguous. The germline V gene has CDR1 SQVTM and CDR2 ANQGSEA. The V end lost 0 bases, the J end lost 0 bases, and 15 bases lay between the germline ends. The CDR3 length is 17 residues. CDR3 in amino acids: CSVEDLDDWSSYNEQFF. The CDR3 coding sequence is TGCAGCGTTGAAGATCTAGACGACTGGAGCTCCTACAATGAGCAGTTCTTC.

This clonotype has a handful of counts. A single base separates this from a much larger clone, so it may be a read error. CDR3 sequence reads: CACSEGADRVFYGYTF. The CDR3 DNA reads as TGTGCCTGCAGTGAAGGGGCGGACAGGGTGTTCTATGGCTACACCTTC. The rearrangement links TRBV6-1 to TRBJ1-2, with 8 bases aligning to TRBD1. Germline CDR1 is MNHNS and CDR2 is SASEGT. This CDR3 has 16 residues.

Remarks on this clonotype: The CDR3 does not end in the conserved phenylalanine or tryptophan, so this is likely a read error. V and J are TRBV11-2 and TRBJ2-1; 10 nucleotides match TRBD2. CDR1 SGHAT and CDR2 FQNNGV come from the germline V gene. This CDR3 spans 16 amino acids. CDR3 in DNA: TGTTCCAGCAGCCCAGGGGGGCTAGCGGGAGTAGGTGTGCAGTTCTCC. Translated, it gives CSSSPGGLAGVGVQFS.

Many counts were recorded for this clonotype. This chain uses TRBV6-1 with TRBJ2-1; D not certain. V dropped 0 bases and J dropped 10 bases, with 13 bases sitting between them. The length of the CDR3 is 14 residues. Germline V gene lookup returns CDR1 MNHNS and CDR2 SASEGT. The CDR3 DNA is TGTGCCAGCAGTGAAGCGGCTGCACTGGGGGAGCAGTTCTTC. It translates to CASSEAAALGEQFF.

Notes on this clonotype: Relative to the germline gene, one junction end is altered; a read error may explain this. The V gene is TRBV11-2, the J gene TRBJ2-5; TRBD2 matches 9 bases. Germline CDR1 and CDR2: SGHAT and FQNNGV. The CDR3 spans 16 residues. This CDR3 is CASSPRTGTSLETQYF. The CDR3 nucleotides read TGTGCCAGCAGCCCCAGAACCGGGACTAGCTTGGAGACCCAGTATTTC. Looking up the rest from reference TRBV11-2 and TRBJ2-5 gives the full variable domain: EAGVAQSPRYKIIEKRQSVAFWCNPISGHATLYWYQQILGQGPKLLIQFQNNGVVDDSQLPKDRFSAERLKGVDSTLKIQPAKLEDSAVYLCASSPRTGTSLETQYFGPGTRLLVL.

This clonotype was found once. One end of the junction fails to match germline, which may point to a read error. The chain uses TRBV11-2 and TRBJ2-1; unclear D gene. The CDR3 extends over 14 amino acids. Germline V gene lookup returns CDR1 SGHAT and CDR2 FQNNGV. The CDR3 loop reads CASSFGSVNNEQFF. CDR3 DNA: TGTGCCAGCAGCTTTGGCAGTGTCAACAATGAACAGTTCTTC.

On this clonotype itself: Germline is not matched at one junction end, which may reflect a read error. The chain couples TRBV4-1 to TRBJ2-5; 8 positions match TRBD2. CDR1 is MGHRA and CDR2 is YSYEKL in the germline V gene. The CDR3 has 23 residues. As DNA, the CDR3 is TGCGCCAGCAGCCAAGAAGGACTTGGAACGGGACTAGAGGGAGTAATCCGTGAAGAGACCCAGTATTTC. It yields the protein CASSQEGLGTGLEGVIREETQYF.

The chain joins TRBV6-5 to TRBJ1-1; D is uncertain. The CDR3 is 13 residues long. Germline V gene lookup returns CDR1 MNHEY and CDR2 SVGAGI. The DNA for the CDR3 is TGTACTAGCAGTTCCTCGTTCGGTACTGAAGCTTTCTTT. Translation gives CTSSSSFGTEAFF.

This clonotype was observed a single time. One end of the junction varies from germline; a read error may be responsible. The CDR3 protein is CVSRPGQGVETQYF. The CDR3 DNA reads TGTGTCAGCAGGCCGGGACAGGGCGTAGAGACGCAGTACTTC. The chain joins TRBV11-1 to TRBJ2-5; TRBD1 matches 9 bases. The germline V gene encodes CDR1 SGHAT and CDR2 FQDESV (reference sequence). The length of the CDR3 is 14 residues.

As to this clonotype: Compared with germline, one end of the junction differs, possibly owing to a read error. The rearrangement uses TRBV6-5 and TRBJ1-6, with a weak D call TRBD1 (5 bases). CDR3 length: 17 amino acids. Per germline, CDR1 MNHEY and CDR2 SVGAGI. The CDR3 region has the DNA TGTGTCAGCAGTTACTCGAGAAGGGGTTGGGAAAATTCACCCATCCACTTT. Translating gives CVSSYSRRGWENSPIHF.

With regard to this clonotype: Likely a read error: the CDR3 ends without its conserved phenylalanine or tryptophan. The chain has TRBV29-1 and TRBJ2-3; the match to TRBD2 covers 7 bases. Trimming took 4 bases from V and 5 from J; bases not matched to a gene: 9. CDR3 size: 14 residues. Germline assignment: CDR1 SQVTM and CDR2 ANQGSEA. CDR3 DNA: TGCAGCGTTGTCCGAGCGGGGCAACAAGATACGCAGTATTTG. Residues: CSVVRAGQQDTQYL.